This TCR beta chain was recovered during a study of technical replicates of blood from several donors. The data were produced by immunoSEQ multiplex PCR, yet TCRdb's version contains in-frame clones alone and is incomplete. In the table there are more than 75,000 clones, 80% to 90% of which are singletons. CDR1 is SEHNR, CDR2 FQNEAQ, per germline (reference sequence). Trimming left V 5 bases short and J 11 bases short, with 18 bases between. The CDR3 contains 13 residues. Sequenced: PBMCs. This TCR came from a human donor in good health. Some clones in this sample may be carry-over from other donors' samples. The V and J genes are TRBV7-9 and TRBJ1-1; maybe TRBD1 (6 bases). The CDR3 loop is CASSKDRTPGAFF. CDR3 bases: TGTGCCAGCAGCAAAGACAGGACTCCTGGGGCTTTCTTT. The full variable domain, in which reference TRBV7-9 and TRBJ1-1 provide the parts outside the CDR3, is DTGVSQNPRHKITKRGQNVTFRCDPISEHNRLYWYRQTLGQGPEFLTYFQNEAQLEKSRLLSDRFSAERPKGSFSTLEIQRTEQGDSAMYLCASSKDRTPGAFFGQGTRLTVV.